The clone carrying this T cell receptor beta chain was observed a handful of times. Its antigen is not known. Using its own MiXCR run on the RT-PCR reads, TCRdb lists one record per CDR3 protein. This repertoire shows over 650,000 distinct CDR3 sequences, less than 20% found once; its top ten account for 11%. This specimen comes from a study of response to subunit inactivated influenza vaccine. Study observations and caveats: That few new T cells are recruited by each seasonal influenza vaccination was the authors' suggestion.

Trimming removed 3 bases from V and 4 bases from J, with 11 bases in between. This CDR3 spans 14 amino acids. Looked up from germline, CDR1 is KGHSH and CDR2 is LQKENI. The chain has TRBV18 and TRBJ2-3; D is ambiguous. Specimen: PBMCs from blood, collected 4 to 6 days after vaccination. This receptor was identified in a man aged 50 to 59 who received an inactivated influenza vaccine. Here the CDR3 reads CASSPWPAPDTQYF. CDR3 nucleotide sequence: TGTGCCAGCTCACCTTGGCCGGCCCCAGATACGCAGTATTTT.